This TCR beta chain was recorded in a study of blood T cell repertoires in COVID-19. For recovered donors of Cohort 3, there were two negative PCRs, clearance, or symptom resolution. The data were produced by immunoSEQ multiplex PCR, yet TCRdb's version contains in-frame clones alone and is incomplete. The sample has hundreds of thousands of clones, over 75% seen once. V lost 0 bases and J 3 bases, leaving 13 bases between the germline ends. The length of the CDR3 is 15 residues. Looked up from germline, CDR1 is SGDLS and CDR2 is YYNGEE. This TCR was recovered from a woman aged 30 to 39 who had recovered from COVID-19. The chain has TRBV9 and TRBJ2-7; maybe TRBD1 (6 bases). The sample taken for sequencing was PBMCs or T cells enriched from blood (not recorded which). The CDR3 DNA reads as TGTGCCAGCAGCGTAGAAACAGGGTTACTCTACGAGCAGTACTTC. This encodes CASSVETGLLYEQYF.